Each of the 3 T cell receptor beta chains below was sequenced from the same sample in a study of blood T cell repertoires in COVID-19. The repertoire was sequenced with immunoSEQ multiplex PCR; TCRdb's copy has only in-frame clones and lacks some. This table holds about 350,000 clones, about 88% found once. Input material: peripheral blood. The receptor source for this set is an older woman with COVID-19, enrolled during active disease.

This CDR3 is CAWSVAGAAGYTF. The CDR3 coding sequence is TGTGCCTGGAGTGTAGCAGGGGCGGCTGGCTACACCTTC. V and J are TRBV30 and TRBJ1-2; tentative D call: TRBD1 (6 bases). The CDR3 totals 13 residues. With 0 bases removed from V and 7 bases from J, the gap between germline ends came to 12 bases. In germline, CDR1 is GTSNPN, CDR2 SVGIG (reference sequence).

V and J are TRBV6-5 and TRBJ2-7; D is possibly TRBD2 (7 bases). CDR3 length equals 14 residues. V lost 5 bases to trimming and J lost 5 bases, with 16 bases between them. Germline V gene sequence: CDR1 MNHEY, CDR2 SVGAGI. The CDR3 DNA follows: TGTGCCAGCAGTCCCTCGGGGGGCGAAAACGAGCAGTACTTC. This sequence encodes CASSPSGGENEQYF.

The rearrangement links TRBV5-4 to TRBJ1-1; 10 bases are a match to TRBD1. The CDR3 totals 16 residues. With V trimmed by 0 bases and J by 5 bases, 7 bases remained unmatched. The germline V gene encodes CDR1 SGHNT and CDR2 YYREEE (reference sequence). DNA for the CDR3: TGTGCCAGCAGCTTGGGTAGGACAGGGGGGGAAACTGAAGCTTTCTTT. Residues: CASSLGRTGGETEAFF. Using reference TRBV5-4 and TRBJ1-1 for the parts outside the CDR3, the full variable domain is ETGVTQSPTHLIKTRGQQVTLRCSSQSGHNTVSWYQQALGQGPQFIFQYYREEENGRGNFPPRFSGLQFPNYSSELNVNALELDDSALYLCASSLGRTGGETEAFFGQGTRLTVV.